These 13 T cell receptor beta chains were sequenced from one sample in a study of cytomegalovirus exposure and HLA in healthy donors (dated by TCRdb to 2016 to 2017). Preparation of the library involved the immunoSEQ multiplex PCR assay. The multiplex PCR relied on a mix of 60 forward primers for TCR Vbeta segments and 13 reverse primers for TCR Jbeta segments. The table comes from immuneACCESS by way of TCRdb, which keeps in-frame sequences with V and J called. Part of the clones is missing from these tables; in studies checked, under half for an unresolved V gene and the rest for unknown reasons. The sample data list tens of thousands of clones, and about two thirds of these were observed just once. Approximately 6.3% of the sample comes from the top ten. Sequenced input: PBMCs. The receptor set was obtained from a boy between 10 and 17 years old in good health and CMV-seropositive.

This clone has just a few counts. The CDR3 DNA reads as TGTGCCAGCAGTTACATGGGGGCCGGATCTGGAAACACCATATATTTT. This translates into CASSYMGAGSGNTIYF. The chain joins TRBV6-5 to TRBJ1-3; possible D gene TRBD1, 6 bases. Germline V gives CDR1 MNHEY, CDR2 SVGAGI. V dropped 2 bases and J dropped 1 base, with 12 bases sitting between them. This CDR3 contains 16 residues.

This chain uses TRBV4-1 with TRBJ1-6; 7 bases line up with TRBD1. The CDR3 sequence is 15 residues long. V shed 1 base, J shed 9 bases, and the junction held 6 bases outside the gene matches. CDR1 is MGHRA and CDR2 is YSYEKL in the germline V gene. The CDR3 sequence is CASSQGRQGGSPLHF. CDR3 DNA: TGCGCCAGCAGCCAAGGAAGACAGGGAGGTTCACCCCTCCACTTT.

The chain joins TRBV5-1 to TRBJ1-5, with no clear D. The germline CDR1 and CDR2 sequences are SGHRS and YFSETQ. V was shortened by 0 bases and J by 6 bases, with 16 bases between the two germline ends. CDR3 size: 16 residues. The CDR3 protein is CASSLGAGERVQPQHF. The CDR3 bases are TGCGCCAGCAGCTTGGGGGCGGGAGAAAGGGTTCAGCCCCAGCATTTT.

CDR3 DNA sequence: TGTGCCAGCAGTTCCCGGGACAGGGACCTTTATGGCTACACCTTC. This translates into CASSSRDRDLYGYTF. The gene calls are TRBV6-5 and TRBJ1-2; 9 bases align to TRBD1. Trimming removed 4 bases from V and 5 bases from J; junction bases left unmatched: 8. CDR1 MNHEY and CDR2 SVGAGI come from the germline V gene. This CDR3 is 15 amino acids long.

This clone has just one count. The chain uses TRBV5-1 and TRBJ2-2; possibly TRBD2 for D (5 bases). In germline, CDR1 is SGHRS, CDR2 YFSETQ. The CDR3 consists of 14 residues. V lost 0 bases, J lost 8 bases, and 11 bases lay in between. The CDR3 region has the DNA TGCGCCAGCAGCTTGGCCATCCGGGATGGGGAGCTGTTTTTT. Protein: CASSLAIRDGELFF. Complete variable domain (other parts from reference TRBV5-1 and TRBJ2-2): KAGVTQTPRYLIKTRGQQVTLSCSPISGHRSVSWYQQTPGQGLQFLFEYFSETQRNKGNFPGRFSGRQFSNSRSEMNVSTLELGDSALYLCASSLAIRDGELFFGEGSRLTVL.

This chain joins TRBV30 and TRBJ1-6, with 7 positions matching TRBD1. Germline trimming cut 6 bases from V and 6 bases from J; bases unmatched to any gene: 8. This CDR3 contains 14 residues. The V gene's germline CDR1 is GTSNPN and CDR2 SVGIG (reference sequence). This CDR3 reads CACQLGQSNSPLHF. The DNA of the CDR3 is TGTGCCTGCCAACTGGGACAGTCTAATTCACCCCTCCACTTT.

This rearrangement joins TRBV29-1 to TRBJ1-1; 7 bases map to TRBD1. CDR3 length: 10 residues. Germline V gene sequence: CDR1 SQVTM, CDR2 ANQGSEA. The CDR3 spells CMAGGTEAFF. For the CDR3, the DNA is TGCATGGCAGGGGGCACTGAAGCTTTCTTT.

This chain connects TRBV14 to TRBJ2-7; TRBD1 agrees at 7 bases. CDR3 length equals 14 residues. Germline trimming cut 6 bases from V and 3 bases from J; bases unmatched to any gene: 8. Germline assignment: CDR1 SGHDN and CDR2 FVKESK. The CDR3 loop reads CASSRQSGGYEQYF. CDR3 nucleotides: TGTGCCAGCAGTAGACAGTCAGGGGGCTACGAGCAGTACTTC.

The chain has TRBV6-1 and TRBJ2-2, with 10 nucleotides matching TRBD1. Trimming at V came to 4 bases and at J to 7 bases, leaving 3 bases not matched to a gene. Germline loops: CDR1 MNHNS, CDR2 SASEGT. The CDR3 extends over 14 amino acids. The CDR3 coding sequence is TGTGCCAGCAGTGGAGACAGGGGGCGCGGGGAGCTGTTTTTT. It codes for CASSGDRGRGELFF.

This clone was observed a handful of times. This chain uses TRBV10-2 with TRBJ2-1; D is unclear. The V and J ends lost 3 bases and 0 bases respectively, with 6 bases between them. CDR1 is WSHSY and CDR2 is SAAADI in the germline V gene. The CDR3 spans 14 residues. CDR3 in DNA: TGCGCCAGCAGTGATGGCTTCTCCTACAATGAGCAGTTCTTC. It codes for CASSDGFSYNEQFF.

V usage is TRBV5-6 and J usage is TRBJ2-7, with 9 bases matching TRBD1. Germline V gene sequence: CDR1 SGHDT, CDR2 YYEEEE. The CDR3 sequence is 14 residues long. J gave up 5 bases and V 2 bases, and 5 bases lay outside the gene matches. In nucleotides, the CDR3 is TGTGCCAGCAGCTTAGGGGACAGGGCCCACGAGCAGTACTTC. This sequence encodes CASSLGDRAHEQYF. Looking up the rest from reference TRBV5-6 and TRBJ2-7 gives the full variable domain: DAGVTQSPTHLIKTRGQQVTLRCSPKSGHDTVSWYQQALGQGPQFIFQYYEEEERQRGNFPDRFSGHQFPNYSSELNVNALLLGDSALYLCASSLGDRAHEQYFGPGTRLTVT.

In its sample, this clone was seen a few times. This chain links TRBV20-1 with TRBJ2-7, with D uncertain. The germline V gene encodes CDR1 DFQATT and CDR2 SNEGSKA (reference sequence). V dropped 0 bases and J dropped 6 bases, with 6 bases sitting between them. The CDR3 totals 11 residues. DNA for the CDR3: TGCAGTGCTAGAGATTCGCGCGAGCAGTACTTC. The encoded protein is CSARDSREQYF.

The chain carries TRBV27 and TRBJ1-2; 7 bases match TRBD1. The CDR3 is 15 amino acids. The ends lost 7 bases at V and 2 bases at J; junction bases unmatched: 10. The germline CDR1 and CDR2 sequences are MNHEY and SMNVEV (reference sequence). CDR3 coding DNA: TGTGCCAGCACCCCTCTGGGGACAGCCAACTATGGCTACACCTTC. It is translated as CASTPLGTANYGYTF.